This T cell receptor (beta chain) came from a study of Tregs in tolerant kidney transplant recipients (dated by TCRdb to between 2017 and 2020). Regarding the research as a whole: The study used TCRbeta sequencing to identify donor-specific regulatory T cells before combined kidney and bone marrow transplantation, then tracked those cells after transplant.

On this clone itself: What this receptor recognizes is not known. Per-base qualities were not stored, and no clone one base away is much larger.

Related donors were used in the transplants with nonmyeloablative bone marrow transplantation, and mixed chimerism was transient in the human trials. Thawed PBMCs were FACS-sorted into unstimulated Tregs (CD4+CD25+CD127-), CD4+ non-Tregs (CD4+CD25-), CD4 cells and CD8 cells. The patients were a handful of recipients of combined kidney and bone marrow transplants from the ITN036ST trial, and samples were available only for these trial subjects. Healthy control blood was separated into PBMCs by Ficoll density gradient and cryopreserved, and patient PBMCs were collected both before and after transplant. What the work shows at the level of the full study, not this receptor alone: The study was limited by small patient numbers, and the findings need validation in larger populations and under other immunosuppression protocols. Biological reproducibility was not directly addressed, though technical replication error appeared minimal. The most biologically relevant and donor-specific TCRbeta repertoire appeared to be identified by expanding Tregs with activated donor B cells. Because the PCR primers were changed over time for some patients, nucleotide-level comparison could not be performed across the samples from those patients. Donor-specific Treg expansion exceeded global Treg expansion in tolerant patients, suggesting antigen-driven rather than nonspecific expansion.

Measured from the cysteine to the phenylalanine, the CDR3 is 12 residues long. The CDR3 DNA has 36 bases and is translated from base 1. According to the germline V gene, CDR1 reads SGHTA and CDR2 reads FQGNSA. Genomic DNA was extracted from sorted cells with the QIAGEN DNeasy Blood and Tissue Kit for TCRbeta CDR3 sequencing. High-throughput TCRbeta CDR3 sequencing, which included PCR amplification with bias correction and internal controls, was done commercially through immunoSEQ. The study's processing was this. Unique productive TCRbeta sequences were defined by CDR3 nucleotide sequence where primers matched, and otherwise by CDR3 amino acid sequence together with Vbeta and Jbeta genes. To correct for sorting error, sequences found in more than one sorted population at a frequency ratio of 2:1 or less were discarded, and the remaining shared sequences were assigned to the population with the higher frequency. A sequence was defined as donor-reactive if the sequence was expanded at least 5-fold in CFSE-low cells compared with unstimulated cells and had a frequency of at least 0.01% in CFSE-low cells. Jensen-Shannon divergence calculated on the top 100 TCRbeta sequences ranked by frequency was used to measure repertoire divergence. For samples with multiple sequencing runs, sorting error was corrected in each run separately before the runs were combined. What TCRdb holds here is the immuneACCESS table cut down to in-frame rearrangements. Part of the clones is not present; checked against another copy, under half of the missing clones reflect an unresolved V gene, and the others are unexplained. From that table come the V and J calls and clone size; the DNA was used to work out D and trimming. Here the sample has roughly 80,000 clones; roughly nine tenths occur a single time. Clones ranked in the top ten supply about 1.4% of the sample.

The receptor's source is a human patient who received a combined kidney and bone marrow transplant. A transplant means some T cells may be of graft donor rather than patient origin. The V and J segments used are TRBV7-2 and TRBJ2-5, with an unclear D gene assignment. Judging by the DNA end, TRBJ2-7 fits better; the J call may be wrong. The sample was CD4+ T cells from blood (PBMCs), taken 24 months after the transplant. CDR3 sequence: CASSLQAYEQYF. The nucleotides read TGTGCCAGCAGCTTACAAGCCTACGAGCAGTACTTC.